The clone carrying this T cell receptor beta chain was seen repeatedly, ten times or more. Its antigen is still unknown. TCRdb redid the calling of the reads with MiXCR, one entry per CDR3 protein. The sample lists some 320,000 distinct CDR3 sequences; almost 30% were seen once. The data derive from a study of T cell repertoires in cytomegalovirus infection. On the study more broadly: It was recently identified HLA-C-restricted and well-studied HLA-B-restricted CMV epitopes that the study used. Indications came from public TCR beta signatures; they pointed to CMV infection and to a matching HLA type. Study-wide findings and caveats: CMV-specific TCR beta clonotypes restricted by HLA-C were the ones dominating the ex vivo response.

Trimming at V came to 3 bases and at J to 8 bases, leaving 8 bases not matched to a gene. The CDR3 covers 15 residues. Germline CDR1 and CDR2: KGHDR and SFDVKD. This sequence originates from a human donor in good health (CMV status not recorded). Some clones in this sample may be carry-over from other donors' samples. This chain links TRBV24-1 with TRBJ2-1, with 8 positions matching TRBD1. The sample in question was cultured PBMCs, obtained from culture after CMV antigen stimulation. The CDR3 protein is CATSDVQGARDEQFF. In nucleotides, the CDR3 is TGTGCCACCAGTGATGTGCAGGGGGCGCGGGATGAGCAGTTCTTC.